The entry below describes one T cell receptor beta chain. The CDR3 has 15 amino acids. V lost 0 bases to trimming and J lost 10 bases, with 15 bases between them. Germline V gene data show CDR1 as SGHAT and CDR2 as FQNNGV. As handled by the study authors: The assay estimated nucleated cells by amplifying reference gene primers. Produced via immunoSEQ multiplex PCR; TCRdb's table is partial and in-frame only. From that table come the V and J calls and clone size; the DNA was used to work out D and trimming. The table lists about 100,000 clones, about 85% of them singletons, with 2% to 2.5% in the top ten. The sample comes from a study of blood T cell repertoires in COVID-19. Study in general: Acute-phase and convalescent COVID-19 samples originated in the United States, Italy and Spain.

The sample was peripheral blood. This sequence originates from a human donor in a cohort sampled during active COVID-19. This chain links TRBV11-2 with TRBJ1-4; D not certain. This chain's CDR3 is CASSLDSSEAGKLFF. The CDR3 coding sequence is TGTGCCAGCAGCTTAGATTCTTCGGAGGCTGGAAAACTGTTTTTT.